This T cell receptor beta chain came from a study of blood T cell repertoires in COVID-19. J gave up 4 bases and V 5 bases, and 12 bases lay outside the gene matches. The germline CDR1 and CDR2 sequences are MNHNY and SVGAGI (reference sequence). CDR3 size: 16 residues. Authors' methods: Cell counts per sample came from amplifying reference gene primers. TCRdb keeps only in-frame clones here, not all; method: immunoSEQ multiplex PCR. V, J and clone size derive from that table, while D and trimming were established from the DNA sequence. The sample comprises 270,000 or so clones, roughly 85% of which are singletons, and 5% to 8% rests with the top ten.

The chain combines TRBV6-6 with TRBJ2-5; 8 nucleotides line up with TRBD2. This clonotype was sampled from a woman between 50 and 59 years old who had been exposed to COVID-19. The sequencing sample was made of PBMCs or T cells enriched from blood (not recorded which). The chain's CDR3 is CASSPGPGGAVETQYF. CDR3 DNA sequence: TGTGCCAGCAGTCCCGGCCCCGGGGGGGCCGTAGAGACCCAGTACTTC.